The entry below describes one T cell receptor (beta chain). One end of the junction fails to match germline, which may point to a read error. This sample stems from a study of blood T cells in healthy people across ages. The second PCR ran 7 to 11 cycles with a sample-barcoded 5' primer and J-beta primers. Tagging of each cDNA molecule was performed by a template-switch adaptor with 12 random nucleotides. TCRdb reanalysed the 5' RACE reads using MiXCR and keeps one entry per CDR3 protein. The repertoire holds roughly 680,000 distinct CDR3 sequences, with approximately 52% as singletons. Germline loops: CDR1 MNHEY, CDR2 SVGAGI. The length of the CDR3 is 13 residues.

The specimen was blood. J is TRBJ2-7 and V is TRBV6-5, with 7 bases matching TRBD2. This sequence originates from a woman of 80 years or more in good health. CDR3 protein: CDSTPAGRYEQYF. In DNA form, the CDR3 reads TGTGACAGCACCCCAGCGGGACGGTACGAGCAGTACTTC.